This is a list of T cell receptor beta chains from one sample in a study of a mutant IDH1 vaccine in newly diagnosed glioma. Method: immunoSEQ multiplex PCR; TCRdb's copy keeps in-frame clones and lacks some. The table records tens of thousands of clones, about nine tenths of them present only once. The sequencing here drew on PBMCs, taken from a glioma patient treated with radiotherapy, temozolomide or both. These receptors were taken from a man between 50 and 59 years old with glioma. The CDR3 runs from the conserved cysteine through the conserved F or W.

TRBV19 | CASSMRGRNYGYTF
TRBV7-7 | CASSPSGGAGETQYF
TRBV5-5 | CASSLGGGRGTGELFF
TRBV9 | CASSATGTGREKLFF
TRBV30 | CAWSPGETQYF
TRBV7-9 | CASSPNSVSYEQYF
TRBV5-1 | CASSYTGPTEAFF
TRBV11-3 | CASSRGGSSYNEQFF
TRBV7-9 | CASSLLTSGTNEQFF
TRBV27 | CASSGGQYYEQYF
TRBV9 | CASSVALFTGELFF
TRBV29-1 | CSVVNRGATDTQYF